This TCR beta chain was recorded in a study of T-cell reconstitution after alpha-beta-depleted transplantation in children. General study findings and limits: Several patients had high TCRbeta diversity at day 60; it came from surviving recipient T cells and thymic progenitors. Among T cells one year after transplant, newly produced cells accounted for most counts and diversity. Where alpha-beta T cells came from about two months after transplant was reportedly several hundred expanded graft clones.

V was shortened by 3 bases and J by 0 bases, with 6 bases between the two germline ends. CDR1 and CDR2 (germline): MGHRA, YSYEKL. The length of the CDR3 is 13 residues. This clonotype appeared many times. Its specificity is not known. TCRbeta library construction was performed incorporating unique molecular identifiers. MiXCR, run by TCRdb on the PCR reads, gives a single entry per CDR3 protein. The sample has some 300,000 distinct CDR3 sequences, roughly 7.8% seen once. V and J are TRBV4-1 and TRBJ2-7; D remains ambiguous. This clonotype was sampled from a female patient aged 2-10 years who had a stem cell transplant for Fanconi anemia, so the T cells may come from the graft donor. Sequencing used peripheral blood, obtained 360 days after TCRalphabeta/CD19-depleted stem cell transplant. CDR3 coding DNA: TGCGCCAGCAGCCAGGTCAACTCCTACGAGCAGTACTTC. This codes for CASSQVNSYEQYF.